The 13 T cell receptor beta chains reported below all come from one sample, sequenced in a study of CD8 T cells in ankylosing spondylitis (dated by TCRdb to the late 2010s). Libraries were made using 5' RACE. Sequencing was carried out with an Illumina HiSeq 2500. Through fastp at Q25 and MiXCR, TCRdb rebuilt clones from the public reads, retaining in-frame beta chains. All rows with the same CDR3 protein become a single entry with the most common DNA and genes. The sample has about 340,000 distinct CDR3 sequences on record, roughly 14% of them singletons. 1.1% of the sample belongs to the ten largest clones. Sequenced material: blood, either unsorted or a sorted T cell fraction (not recorded which). The origin of the receptors is a male donor with ankylosing spondylitis or in good health (not recorded which).

The V gene is TRBV6-1, the J gene TRBJ2-7; 8 bases are a match to TRBD2. The germline CDR1 and CDR2 sequences are MNHNS and SASEGT. CDR3 length equals 14 residues. The junction had 4 bases not matched to a gene; V was cut back by 4 bases and J by 2 bases. CDR3: CASSAQRGPYEQYF. DNA of the CDR3: TGTGCCAGCAGTGCCCAGCGGGGGCCCTACGAGCAGTACTTC.

This clonotype was detected only a few times. V is TRBV2 and J is TRBJ2-7, with 8 bases that match TRBD1. This CDR3 is built from 12 residues. With V trimmed by 7 bases and J by 2 bases, 1 base remained unmatched. CDR1 and CDR2 (germline): SNHLY, FYNNEI. The CDR3 DNA reads as TGTGCCAGCACAGGGGGCCCCTACGAGCAGTACTTC. Residues: CASTGGPYEQYF.

This clonotype was seen a handful of times. V and J are TRBV12-3 or TRBV12-4 and TRBJ2-2; D may correspond to TRBD1 or TRBD2 (5 bases each). This CDR3 spans 15 amino acids. V gave up 11 bases and J gave up 0 bases, with 16 bases separating them. Here the CDR3 reads CASYSGRTNTGELFF. CDR3 bases: TGTGCCTCATATTCGGGGCGCACGAACACCGGGGAGCTGTTTTTT.

This clonotype was found many times. The chain joins TRBV7-9 to TRBJ2-7; no firm D call. V lost 5 bases and J 6 bases, leaving 8 bases between the germline ends. CDR1 and CDR2 (germline): SEHNR, FQNEAQ (reference sequence). The CDR3 totals 11 residues. In nucleotides, the CDR3 is TGTGCCAGCAGCCCCCGTGTCGAGCAGTACTTC. Protein sequence: CASSPRVEQYF.

The chain is built from TRBV12-3 or TRBV12-4 and TRBJ2-2; D possibly corresponds to TRBD2 (6 bases). The CDR3 is 14 amino acids. V was cut by 7 bases and J by 6 bases, with 15 bases left in between. The CDR3 DNA sequence: TGTGCCAGCATCTGGGGGGAGAGCGCCGGGGAGCTGTTTTTT. Amino acids: CASIWGESAGELFF.

Only a few counts were recorded for this clonotype. This chain links TRBV20-1 with TRBJ1-1; no firm D call. Germline CDR1 DFQATT, CDR2 SNEGSKA (reference sequence). The CDR3 is 13 amino acids. V lost 0 bases and J lost 8, with 13 bases in between. CDR3 in DNA: TGCAGTGCTAGAGAGGCGGGGAGTGGGGAAGCTTTCTTT. It translates to CSAREAGSGEAFF.

The chain combines TRBV3-1 with TRBJ1-1; D is undetermined. Per germline, CDR1 LGHDT and CDR2 YNNKEL (reference sequence). V was shortened by 6 bases and J by 1 base, with 9 bases between the two germline ends. This CDR3 has 13 residues. Here the CDR3 reads CASSPGWNTEAFF. CDR3 sequence (DNA): TGTGCCAGCAGTCCGGGGTGGAACACTGAAGCTTTCTTT.

This clonotype was found many times. This chain uses TRBV12-3 or TRBV12-4 with TRBJ2-5; 8 nucleotides line up with TRBD2. The CDR3 runs 15 residues. Unmatched junction bases numbered 6, after V lost 5 bases and J lost 1 base. DNA of the CDR3: TGTGCCAGCAGTCTCGGACTAGCCTTCCAAGAGACCCAGTACTTC. Translated: CASSLGLAFQETQYF.

This clonotype was counted a few times. The chain uses TRBV5-6 and TRBJ2-1, with D uncertain. V lost 2 bases and J lost 7, with 10 bases in between. Germline CDR1 is SGHDT and CDR2 is YYEEEE. CDR3 length: 13 residues. CDR3 nucleotides: TGTGCCAGCAGCTTTGGGCAGGCTAATGAGCAGTTCTTC. It yields the protein CASSFGQANEQFF.

This clonotype was observed a handful of times. The CDR3 loop is CASSLNGQEPYEQYF. The CDR3 region has the DNA TGTGCCAGCAGCTTGAATGGACAGGAGCCCTACGAGCAGTACTTC. The V gene is TRBV5-8, the J gene TRBJ2-7, with TRBD1 matching over 7 bases. The CDR3 runs 15 residues. Germline-derived CDR1 and CDR2 are SGHTS and YDEGEE. The J segment lost 2 bases and the V segment lost 1 base, leaving 6 bases of the junction unmatched.

The chain carries TRBV12-3 or TRBV12-4 and TRBJ2-5; 8 positions match TRBD1. The junction had 8 bases not matched to a gene; V was cut back by 6 bases and J by 5 bases. This CDR3 has 14 residues. The CDR3 here is CASSRDRGSETQYF. CDR3 in DNA: TGTGCCAGCAGCCGTGACAGGGGTAGTGAGACCCAGTACTTC.

The DNA of the CDR3 is TGCGCCAGCAGCCCAGGGACAGGGGATCGCGTAAGTCAGCCCCAGCATTTT. Translated: CASSPGTGDRVSQPQHF. The rearrangement joins TRBV5-1 to TRBJ1-5; 10 bases align to TRBD1. This CDR3 has 17 amino acids. J gave up 6 bases and V 4 bases, and 13 bases lay outside the gene matches. From germline, CDR1 is SGHRS and CDR2 YFSETQ.

This clonotype has a handful of counts. The chain employs TRBV6-1 and TRBJ1-1; maybe TRBD1 (6 bases). The CDR3 runs 13 residues. Looked up from germline, CDR1 is MNHNS and CDR2 is SASEGT. Trimming cost V 6 bases and J 4 bases, with 12 bases left between them. As DNA, the CDR3 is TGTGCCAGCAGAGTAACAGGGCGCACTGAAGCTTTCTTT. It translates to CASRVTGRTEAFF.